The 15 T cell receptor beta chains below all came from one sample that was sequenced in a study of T cells in Graves' hyperthyroidism and ophthalmopathy. TCR beta CDR3 regions were amplified from RNA. Primed by the HTBI set, a first-round RT-PCR was run on the TCR CDR3. TCRdb re-called the multiplex PCR reads with MiXCR, one entry per CDR3 protein. Of roughly 550,000 distinct CDR3 sequences listed, about 15% were seen once; the top ten hold 29%. Sequenced: blood. The origin of the receptors is a woman aged 30 to 39 with Graves' ophthalmopathy.

This clonotype showed up just a few times. The J gene is TRBJ2-3, the V gene TRBV5-1; 10 bases match TRBD2. This CDR3 contains 16 residues. The germline V gene has CDR1 SGHRS and CDR2 YFSETQ. Trimming took 4 bases from V and 4 from J; bases not matched to a gene: 9. CDR3 protein: CASSAPSGRGPDTQYF. The CDR3 nucleotides read TGCGCCAGCAGCGCCCCTAGCGGGAGAGGTCCAGATACGCAGTATTTT.

This rearrangement joins TRBV11-2 to TRBJ2-2, with D maybe TRBD1 (6 bases). Germline V lookup: CDR1 SGHAT, CDR2 FQNNGV. V was clipped by 5 bases and J by 6 bases, with 13 bases between them. CDR3 length: 14 residues. The CDR3 DNA is TGTGCCAGCAGCCGCGACAGGCAGGCCGGGGAGCTGTTTTTT. Protein product: CASSRDRQAGELFF. The complete variable domain, with remaining parts taken from reference TRBV11-2 and TRBJ2-2, reads EAGVAQSPRYKIIEKRQSVAFWCNPISGHATLYWYQQILGQGPKLLIQFQNNGVVDDSQLPKDRFSAERLKGVDSTLKIQPAKLEDSAVYLCASSRDRQAGELFFGEGSRLTVL.

This clonotype was seen ten or more times. The V gene is TRBV7-2, the J gene TRBJ1-1; TRBD1 matches at 7 bases. CDR1 is SGHTA, CDR2 FQGNSA, per germline. The V and J ends lost 5 bases and 5 bases, in that order; junction bases with no gene match: 8. The CDR3 has 14 residues. The CDR3 region has the DNA TGTGCCAGCAGCCTCCCAGGGGGAGGGACTGAAGCTTTCTTT. Translating it yields CASSLPGGGTEAFF.

The chain uses TRBV19 and TRBJ1-1; a weak D match, TRBD1 (5 bases). Looked up from germline, CDR1 is LNHDA and CDR2 is SQIVND (reference sequence). The CDR3 loop spans 13 amino acids. V lost 8 bases to trimming and J lost 3 bases, with 13 bases between them. CDR3: CASDPTDHTEAFF. The CDR3 nucleotides are TGTGCCAGTGACCCGACAGACCACACTGAAGCTTTCTTT. The whole variable domain, filled in from reference TRBV19 and TRBJ1-1, reads DGGITQSPKYLFRKEGQNVTLSCEQNLNHDAMYWYRQDPGQGLRLIYYSQIVNDFQKGDIAEGYSVSREKKESFPLTVTSAQKNPTAFYLCASDPTDHTEAFFGQGTRLTVV.

The chain joins TRBV7-9 to TRBJ2-5; D is unclear. Trimming shortened V by 5 bases and J by 5 bases, and 12 bases separated the two germline ends. The CDR3 is made up of 13 amino acids. Germline V lookup: CDR1 SEHNR, CDR2 FQNEAQ (reference sequence). The CDR3 here is CASSLENWETQYF. In DNA form, the CDR3 reads TGTGCCAGCAGCCTAGAAAATTGGGAGACCCAGTACTTC. Full variable domain (rest looked up from reference TRBV7-9 and TRBJ2-5): DTGVSQNPRHKITKRGQNVTFRCDPISEHNRLYWYRQTLGQGPEFLTYFQNEAQLEKSRLLSDRFSAERPKGSFSTLEIQRTEQGDSAMYLCASSLENWETQYFGPGTRLLVL.

V gene TRBV30 combines with J gene TRBJ2-1; D is possibly TRBD2 (6 bases). The V gene's germline CDR1 is GTSNPN and CDR2 SVGIG (reference sequence). The V end lost 3 bases, the J end lost 0 bases, and 12 bases lay between the germline ends. The CDR3 contains 15 residues. The CDR3 region has the DNA TGTGCCTGGAGGGTCCCCGGGAGCTCCTACAATGAGCAGTTCTTC. Translated, it gives CAWRVPGSSYNEQFF.

Many counts were recorded for this clonotype. The J gene is TRBJ1-6, the V gene TRBV12-3 or TRBV12-4; tentative D call: TRBD1 (5 bases). Trimming shortened V by 5 bases and J by 13 bases, and 18 bases separated the two germline ends. This CDR3 comprises 14 residues. CDR3: CASSPAGYGRPLHF. CDR3 DNA: TGTGCCAGCAGTCCCGCAGGGTATGGACGGCCCCTCCACTTT.

This clonotype was observed many times. The V call is TRBV12-3 or TRBV12-4, the J call TRBJ1-4; D uncertain. This CDR3 comprises 15 residues. With 6 bases removed from V and 0 bases from J, the gap between germline ends came to 11 bases. The CDR3 loop reads CASSRGPATNEKLFF. The CDR3 DNA follows: TGTGCCAGCAGCCGCGGACCTGCAACTAATGAAAAACTGTTTTTT.

This clonotype occurred many times. This rearrangement joins TRBV29-1 to TRBJ2-3; TRBD2 might be the D (6 bases). Trimming removed 2 bases from V and 6 bases from J, with 9 bases in between. This CDR3 is 12 amino acids long. Germline V gives CDR1 SQVTM, CDR2 ANQGSEA. The CDR3 loop reads CSVEILADTQYF. The CDR3 nucleotides are TGCAGCGTTGAAATCCTAGCGGATACGCAGTATTTT.

The rearrangement uses TRBV13 and TRBJ2-3, with TRBD2 identical over 14 bases. Germline values: CDR1 PRHDT, CDR2 FYEKMQ (reference sequence). The CDR3 loop spans 23 amino acids. The J segment lost 5 bases and the V segment lost 2 bases, leaving 24 bases of the junction unmatched. The CDR3 sequence: CASSLWVLTRTSGRQTGLDTQYF. In DNA form, the CDR3 reads TGTGCCAGCAGCTTATGGGTCTTGACACGGACTAGCGGGAGGCAAACAGGATTAGATACGCAGTATTTT.

This chain connects TRBV19 to TRBJ2-4; D tentatively reads TRBD1 or TRBD2 (5 bases each). Germline values: CDR1 LNHDA, CDR2 SQIVND (reference sequence). The CDR3 covers 17 residues. V was clipped by 3 bases and J by 0 bases, with 15 bases between them. The CDR3 sequence: CASSIQGRSLAKNIQYF. The CDR3 DNA is TGTGCCAGTAGTATCCAGGGACGATCACTAGCCAAAAACATTCAGTACTTC.

This clonotype was recorded many times. The chain carries TRBV2 and TRBJ2-7; D might be TRBD1 or TRBD2, each matching 5 bases. CDR3 length: 14 residues. The germline gives CDR1 SNHLY, CDR2 FYNNEI. The ends were cut back, 8 bases at V and 6 bases at J, with 20 bases in the middle. The DNA of the CDR3 is TGTGCCAGCCGGCTTCAGCCGGGACCCCTCGAGCAGTACTTC. As protein: CASRLQPGPLEQYF.

This clonotype was seen only a few times. The chain recombines TRBV7-9 with TRBJ2-1; D is perhaps TRBD2 (7 bases). The CDR3 consists of 18 residues. The germline V gene encodes CDR1 SEHNR and CDR2 FQNEAQ (reference sequence). Between the trimmed V and J ends, which lost 5 bases and 4 bases, there was a span of 24 bases. The CDR3 nucleotides are TGTGCCAGCAGCCCCCGGGGGGCGGGAGTGGGGGAGTACAATGAGCAGTTCTTC. Residues: CASSPRGAGVGEYNEQFF.

At least ten counts were recorded for this clonotype. J is TRBJ2-1 and V is TRBV6-2 or TRBV6-3, with D perhaps being TRBD1 or TRBD2 (5 bases each). This CDR3 spans 12 amino acids. Trimming pared 8 bases from V and 6 bases from J, leaving 11 bases between. Germline CDR1 reads MNHEY; CDR2 reads SVGEGT. For the CDR3, the DNA is TGTGCCAGCGGGGGACCGGTCAATGAGCAGTTCTTC. This gives the protein CASGGPVNEQFF.

This clonotype showed up many times. In nucleotides, the CDR3 is TGTGCCACCAGTGACCCGAGCGGGAACTCCTACGAGCAGTACTTC. Protein sequence: CATSDPSGNSYEQYF. This chain links TRBV24-1 with TRBJ2-7, with 7 positions matching TRBD2. J lost 0 bases, V lost 4 bases, and 5 bases had no gene match. This CDR3 spans 15 amino acids. Germline V gene data show CDR1 as KGHDR and CDR2 as SFDVKD.